The present TCR beta chain was sequenced within a study of T cells in Graves' hyperthyroidism and ophthalmopathy. Researchers amplified the TCR beta CDR3 regions from RNA transcripts. The HTBI set primed first-round TCR CDR3 RT-PCR. One entry per CDR3 protein, called by TCRdb with MiXCR from the multiplex PCR reads. The profile shows approximately 610,000 distinct CDR3 sequences, roughly 15% of them singletons. Germline CDR1 reads SGHRS; CDR2 reads YFSETQ. This CDR3 region has 13 residues. The V end lost 4 bases, the J end lost 0 bases, and 7 bases lay between the germline ends. This clonotype was observed many times.

Sample: blood. The chain has TRBV5-1 and TRBJ1-2, with D hard to call. The source is a woman aged 40 to 49 with Graves' ophthalmopathy. This CDR3 is CASSMATNYGYTF. Here the CDR3 DNA reads TGCGCCAGCAGCATGGCTACTAACTATGGCTACACCTTC. Filled out from reference TRBV5-1 and TRBJ1-2, the complete variable domain reads KAGVTQTPRYLIKTRGQQVTLSCSPISGHRSVSWYQQTPGQGLQFLFEYFSETQRNKGNFPGRFSGRQFSNSRSEMNVSTLELGDSALYLCASSMATNYGYTFGSGTRLTVV.